The T cell receptor (beta chain) under discussion was sequenced for a study of early T cells in non-severe SARS-CoV-2 infection. This CDR3 is built from 17 residues. V was cut by 5 bases and J by 5 bases, with 23 bases left in between. Separate cDNA molecules each had unique molecular identifiers attached to them. TCRdb ran MiXCR on the 5' RACE reads and lists one entry per CDR3 protein. The table lists around 58,000 distinct CDR3 sequences, about 13% of them singletons, with roughly a tenth in the top ten. The sample comprised whole blood. This sequence joins TRBV12-3 or TRBV12-4 and TRBJ2-3; D not resolved. The clonotype comes from an adult who was a healthcare worker with PCR-confirmed SARS-CoV-2 infection or an uninfected control (not recorded which). The CDR3 coding sequence is TGTGCCAGCAGTAGGGTCTTGGAACCGACTCCCAAAGATACGCAGTATTTT. Protein product: CASSRVLEPTPKDTQYF.